Below, 11 T cell receptor beta chains from the same sample are listed, as sequenced in a study of spatial heterogeneity in lung cancer. Broader study findings: Tumor mutation count correlated with how many alpha and beta TCRs expanded intratumorally.

The time point is: sample taken at primary tumor resection. TCRdb re-called the 5' RACE reads with MiXCR, one entry per CDR3 protein. The sample has approximately 9,600 distinct CDR3 sequences, approximately 12% seen once; the top ten hold over 9.5%. What these receptors recognize is not known. The input for sequencing was lung tumor tissue, taken at surgery. All receptors derive from a male donor with early-stage non-small cell lung cancer.

This clonotype was recorded at least ten times. The size of this beta chain means little, since it is a stray read in a library made for alpha chains. The chain has TRBV24-1 and TRBJ2-1; TRBD2 matches at 7 bases. Germline V gene sequence: CDR1 KGHDR, CDR2 SFDVKD. The CDR3 runs 16 residues. The V segment lost 4 bases and the J segment 7 bases; nucleotides outside the gene matches: 12. CDR3 sequence (DNA): TGTGCCACCAGTGACCCGGGACTACCGTCGGGAAATGAGCAGTTCTTC. It specifies CATSDPGLPSGNEQFF.

This clonotype showed up many times. Within a library made for alpha chains, this beta chain is off target, and its count is uninformative. This sequence joins TRBV2 and TRBJ2-3, with a possible D match to TRBD2 (6 bases). The CDR3 runs 15 residues. Per the germline V gene, CDR1 is SNHLY and CDR2 is FYNNEI. V lost 1 base, J lost 8 bases, and 16 bases lay in between. CDR3 coding DNA: TGTGCCAGCAGTGAAGGGATTAGCGGTCTGGGTACGCAGTATTTT. It translates to CASSEGISGLGTQYF.

Of note for this clonotype: The library was prepared for alpha chains; this beta chain is a stray read, so its frequency means little. This sequence joins TRBV20-1 and TRBJ2-2; D remains unclear. The CDR3 contains 13 residues. CDR1 and CDR2 from the germline V gene are DFQATT and SNEGSKA (reference sequence). Trimming left V 4 bases short and J 7 bases short, with 13 bases between. CDR3 nucleotides: TGCAGTGCTACGGCCCCCCTTTACGGGGAGCTGTTTTTT. Amino acids: CSATAPLYGELFF.

With respect to this clonotype: This beta chain is a stray read from a library made for alpha chains; its abundance is not meaningful. V is TRBV9 and J is TRBJ1-3; D unresolved. The V gene's germline CDR1 is SGDLS and CDR2 YYNGEE. Trimming stripped 0 bases from V and 0 bases from J, with 4 bases between. The length of the CDR3 is 14 residues. CDR3 bases: TGTGCCAGCAGCGTAGGGAGCTCTGGAAACACCATATATTTT. Translating gives CASSVGSSGNTIYF.

Concerning this clonotype: A library prepared for alpha chains yielded this beta chain as an off-target read; its size is of little meaning. The CDR3 here is CASSLTGQGNQPQHF. The CDR3 DNA reads TGTGCCAGCAGTTTGACAGGGCAGGGCAATCAGCCCCAGCATTTT. The chain carries TRBV28 and TRBJ1-5, with 7 bases lining up with TRBD1. The CDR3 contains 15 residues. V lost 3 bases, J lost 2 bases, and 4 bases stayed unmatched. The germline V gene has CDR1 MDHEN and CDR2 SYDVKM.

This clonotype was counted many times. This beta chain turned up in a library designed for alpha chains; as an off-target read, its abundance says little. This sequence joins TRBV20-1 and TRBJ2-1; 10 nucleotides match TRBD2. Germline V gene lookup returns CDR1 DFQATT and CDR2 SNEGSKA (reference sequence). The CDR3 totals 15 residues. After removal of 6 bases from V and 7 bases from J, the junction contained 12 bases not matched to a gene. The DNA of the CDR3 is TGCAGTGCGGGCGTTTTAGCGGGAGGACGTAATGAGCAGTTCTTC. Translating it yields CSAGVLAGGRNEQFF.

This clonotype has at least ten counts. The library was prepared for alpha chains; this beta chain is a stray read, so its frequency means little. V gene TRBV7-2 combines with J gene TRBJ2-3; D gene uncertain. Per germline, CDR1 SGHTA and CDR2 FQGNSA. CDR3 length: 12 residues. Trimming removed 5 bases from V and 8 bases from J, with 11 bases in between. The CDR3 loop is CASSPQPITQYF. CDR3 sequence (DNA): TGTGCCAGCAGCCCCCAGCCCATTACGCAGTATTTT.

This clonotype was found many times. This beta chain is a stray read from a library made for alpha chains; its abundance is not meaningful. The rearrangement uses TRBV7-9 and TRBJ1-5; D ambiguous. This CDR3 is 15 amino acids long. V was shortened by 3 bases and J by 0 bases, with 9 bases between the two germline ends. Germline values: CDR1 SEHNR, CDR2 FQNEAQ (reference sequence). Here the CDR3 reads CASSLDGNSNQPQHF. CDR3 nucleotide sequence: TGTGCCAGCAGCTTGGACGGGAATAGCAATCAGCCCCAGCATTTT.

Of note for this clonotype: A library prepared for alpha chains yielded this beta chain as an off-target read; its size is of little meaning. The rearrangement uses TRBV12-3 or TRBV12-4 and TRBJ2-1, with no clear D. The V end lost 4 bases, the J end lost 8 bases, and 12 bases lay between the germline ends. CDR3 size: 13 residues. The CDR3 protein is CASSYIPLHEQFF. The CDR3 DNA reads as TGTGCCAGCAGTTACATCCCCCTGCATGAGCAGTTCTTC.

Notes on this clonotype: Little can be read into the size of this beta chain, an off-target read in a library designed for alpha chains. The chain couples TRBV12-3 or TRBV12-4 to TRBJ1-5; a weak D match, TRBD1 (5 bases). The CDR3 totals 17 residues. The V end was cut by 6 bases, the J end by 0 bases, with 18 bases between. In DNA, the CDR3 is TGTGCCAGCAGATCCGGGACGGTGCATGATAGCAATCAGCCCCAGCATTTT. It is translated as CASRSGTVHDSNQPQHF.

This clonotype is medium-sized. This beta chain appears as a stray read in a library generated for alpha chains; its size is not informative. The chain links TRBV7-2 to TRBJ2-3; D could derive from TRBD1 or TRBD2 (5 bases each). Germline loops: CDR1 SGHTA, CDR2 FQGNSA. The V end was cut by 2 bases, the J end by 5 bases, with 11 bases between. The CDR3 extends over 14 amino acids. This chain's CDR3 is CASSLFKRGDTQYF. The CDR3 DNA reads TGTGCCAGCAGCTTATTTAAGAGGGGAGATACGCAGTATTTT.